A single sample is the source of the 9 T cell receptor beta chains below, sequenced in a study of cytomegalovirus exposure and HLA in healthy donors. This PCR relied on a set of 60 Vbeta primers and 13 Jbeta primers. Repertoires were generated with immunoSEQ multiplex PCR, while TCRdb's copy carries only in-frame clones and drops some. The table records some 100,000 clones, around 77% of them present only once. The specimen sequenced was PBMCs. Receptor source: a middle-aged man in good health and CMV-seropositive.

V usage is TRBV29-1 and J usage is TRBJ1-2; 9 bases map to TRBD1. After removal of 6 bases from V and 4 bases from J, the junction contained 6 bases not matched to a gene. CDR1 SQVTM and CDR2 ANQGSEA come from the germline V gene. This CDR3 has 13 amino acids. DNA of the CDR3: TGCAGCGTCCCCGGGACAGGGCCCTATGGCTACACCTTC. It encodes CSVPGTGPYGYTF.

This clone was detected only a few times. V usage is TRBV28 and J usage is TRBJ1-5; possibly TRBD1 for D (5 bases). Germline V lookup: CDR1 MDHEN, CDR2 SYDVKM. This CDR3 contains 15 residues. Between the trimmed V and J ends, which lost 3 bases and 5 bases, there was a span of 14 bases. The DNA of the CDR3 is TGTGCCAGCAGTTTCCAGGGCATTTCAGATCAGCCCCAGCATTTT. Translating gives CASSFQGISDQPQHF.

The sample holds one count of this clone. The V call is TRBV5-6, the J call TRBJ2-7; 9 positions agree with TRBD2. The V gene's germline CDR1 is SGHDT and CDR2 YYEEEE. The CDR3 is made up of 19 amino acids. V was clipped by 1 base and J by 4 bases; unmatched bases: 18. CDR3 in DNA: TGTGCCAGCAGCTTGTGGGCGGGCTTAGCGGGAGTCACAAAATACGAGCAGTACTTC. This translates into CASSLWAGLAGVTKYEQYF.

The chain couples TRBV9 to TRBJ2-1, with 7 nucleotides matching TRBD2. V shed 3 bases and J 1 base; nucleotides not matched to a gene: 7. This CDR3 spans 16 amino acids. Germline V gene data show CDR1 as SGDLS and CDR2 as YYNGEE. As DNA, the CDR3 is TGTGCCAGCAGCGCCCAACCCGGGGGGTCCTACAATGAGCAGTTCTTC. As protein: CASSAQPGGSYNEQFF. The full variable domain, with the rest looked up from reference TRBV9 and TRBJ2-1, is DSGVTQTPKHLITATGQRVTLRCSPRSGDLSVYWYQQSLDQGLQFLIQYYNGEERAKGNILERFSAQQFPDLHSELNLSSLELGDSALYFCASSAQPGGSYNEQFFGPGTRLTVL.

The chain joins TRBV6-5 to TRBJ1-4; no firm D call. Germline CDR1 reads MNHEY; CDR2 reads SVGAGI. There are 15 residues in the CDR3. The V end lost 7 bases, the J end lost 3 bases, and 15 bases lay between the germline ends. DNA of the CDR3: TGTGCCAGCAAAGAGTCGCAGGCACCTAATGAAAAACTGTTTTTT. Translation gives CASKESQAPNEKLFF.

V gene TRBV15 combines with J gene TRBJ2-2, with 7 bases matching TRBD2. The V gene's germline CDR1 is LNHNV and CDR2 YYDKDF (reference sequence). The CDR3 covers 16 residues. Germline trimming cut 4 bases from V and 2 bases from J; bases unmatched to any gene: 7. CDR3: CATSKKAGLNTGELFF. The CDR3, as DNA: TGTGCCACCAGCAAAAAAGCGGGACTAAACACCGGGGAGCTGTTTTTT.

This clone is a singleton in its sample. The rearrangement joins TRBV7-6 to TRBJ1-2; TRBD1 agrees at 11 bases. This CDR3 has 14 amino acids. Germline CDR1 SGHVS, CDR2 FNYEAQ. Trimming took 5 bases from V and 6 from J; bases not matched to a gene: 5. The CDR3 sequence is CASSPGQGANGYTF. Here the CDR3 DNA reads TGTGCCAGCAGCCCAGGACAGGGGGCAAATGGCTACACCTTC.

This chain connects TRBV7-2 to TRBJ1-1; 8 bases are shared with TRBD1. Germline CDR1 reads SGHTA; CDR2 reads FQGNSA. The trim removed 1 base at V and 5 bases at J, leaving 12 bases unmatched. The CDR3 contains 17 residues. In DNA, the CDR3 is TGTGCCAGCAGCTTAGAGGCGACAGGGGTGGGGAGAACTGAAGCTTTCTTT. Amino acid sequence: CASSLEATGVGRTEAFF.

The chain has TRBV5-6 and TRBJ1-4, with D hard to call. The V and J ends lost 4 bases and 7 bases respectively, with 8 bases between them. Germline-derived CDR1 and CDR2 are SGHDT and YYEEEE. The CDR3 is 12 residues long. The CDR3 nucleotides read TGTGCCAGCAGCCGTCCACTTGAAAAACTGTTTTTT. Translated: CASSRPLEKLFF.